These 27 T cell receptor beta chains came from one sample sequenced in a study of blood T cell repertoires in COVID-19. Sequenced by immunoSEQ multiplex PCR; TCRdb stores in-frame clones only, minus some. The table lists around 200,000 clones, 85% to 90% of them singletons. Sequenced material: peripheral blood. These receptor sequences come from a young man with active or convalescent COVID-19.

The chain carries TRBV18 and TRBJ2-5; 8 bases align to TRBD2. CDR3 length: 14 amino acids. The germline CDR1 and CDR2 sequences are KGHSH and LQKENI. The V gene end was trimmed by 6 bases and the J gene end by 5 bases; junction bases not matched to a gene: 8. The CDR3 bases are TGTGCCAGCTCGTCTACTAGCGGTGGGGAGACCCAGTACTTC. Translated, it gives CASSSTSGGETQYF.

V is TRBV27 and J is TRBJ2-7; possible D gene TRBD2, 7 bases. V lost 6 bases, J lost 2 bases, and 20 bases lay in between. Germline loops: CDR1 MNHEY, CDR2 SMNVEV (reference sequence). This CDR3 is built from 16 residues. The CDR3 protein is CASRKGGRRTTYEQYF. The CDR3 coding sequence is TGTGCCAGCAGGAAGGGGGGGCGCCGAACGACCTACGAGCAGTACTTC.

The genes are TRBV30 and TRBJ2-2; D possibly corresponds to TRBD2 (6 bases). CDR1 is GTSNPN and CDR2 is SVGIG in the germline V gene (reference sequence). With 8 bases removed from V and 6 bases from J, the gap between germline ends came to 19 bases. The CDR3 is 14 amino acids. The CDR3: CARGGPGVAGELFF. CDR3 DNA: TGTGCCCGGGGCGGTCCGGGGGTGGCCGGGGAGCTGTTTTTT.

This clone appeared a single time. The gene calls are TRBV4-1 and TRBJ2-1; D is perhaps TRBD2 (5 bases). CDR3 length equals 19 residues. V shed 0 bases and J shed 5 bases, with 23 bases lying between them. Germline CDR1 and CDR2: MGHRA and YSYEKL. CDR3 sequence (DNA): TGCGCCAGCAGCCAAGATTCACTGGATGGACCCTTGGGAGACAATGAGCAGTTCTTC. This translates into CASSQDSLDGPLGDNEQFF.

The CDR3: CASSILQGRNYGYTF. CDR3 sequence (DNA): TGTGCCAGTAGTATTTTGCAGGGGCGAAACTATGGCTACACCTTC. V and J are TRBV19 and TRBJ1-2, with a tentative D call TRBD1 (6 bases). From germline, CDR1 is LNHDA and CDR2 SQIVND (reference sequence). This CDR3 is 15 amino acids long. The V end lost 3 bases, the J end lost 2 bases, and 13 bases lay between the germline ends.

This chain uses TRBV11-2 with TRBJ1-2, with 7 positions matching TRBD1. V trimming: 0 bases; J trimming: 5 bases; junction bases outside the gene matches: 3. The CDR3 totals 14 residues. Germline V CDR1 and CDR2: SGHAT, FQNNGV. The CDR3 DNA follows: TGTGCCAGCAGCTTAGAGAACAGGGGATATGGCTACACCTTC. It encodes CASSLENRGYGYTF.

The CDR3 coding sequence is TGTGCCAGCAGTCACCAGGCAGGCTATGGCTACACCTTC. Its protein is CASSHQAGYGYTF. The gene calls are TRBV12-3 or TRBV12-4 and TRBJ1-2; unclear D gene. V dropped 5 bases and J dropped 4 bases, with 11 bases sitting between them. The CDR3 totals 13 residues.

This rearrangement joins TRBV2 to TRBJ2-7, with 10 nucleotides matching TRBD2. The CDR3 sequence is 13 residues long. Germline CDR1 reads SNHLY; CDR2 reads FYNNEI. V shed 8 bases, J shed 7 bases, and the junction held 8 bases outside the gene matches. CDR3 nucleotides: TGTGCCAGCCAGCTAGCGGGAGTGGGTGAGCAGTACTTC. Protein: CASQLAGVGEQYF.

This clone was detected only a few times. The genes are TRBV11-2 and TRBJ1-3, with 8 bases that match TRBD1. Germline V lookup: CDR1 SGHAT, CDR2 FQNNGV. Unmatched junction bases numbered 4, after V lost 2 bases and J lost 4 bases. This CDR3 comprises 15 residues. This CDR3 reads CASSLTGQVGNTIYF. CDR3 DNA: TGTGCCAGCAGCTTAACGGGACAGGTGGGAAACACCATATATTTT.

The chain is built from TRBV19 and TRBJ2-5; 9 positions match TRBD1. Germline values: CDR1 LNHDA, CDR2 SQIVND (reference sequence). Germline trimming cut 3 bases from V and 4 bases from J; bases unmatched to any gene: 6. This CDR3 is 15 amino acids long. In DNA, the CDR3 is TGTGCCAGTAGTATTGTGGGACAGGGCCCAGAGACCCAGTACTTC. Translation: CASSIVGQGPETQYF.

V gene TRBV7-3 combines with J gene TRBJ2-5, with D possibly matching TRBD1 (5 bases). The CDR3 has 16 amino acids. V lost 1 base and J 1 base, leaving 13 bases between the germline ends. Germline loops: CDR1 SGHTA, CDR2 FQGTGA. The CDR3 DNA follows: TGTGCCAGCAGCTTAAAGTTCGACAGAACCCAAGAGACCCAGTACTTC. Its translation is CASSLKFDRTQETQYF.

The chain combines TRBV10-3 with TRBJ1-2; 7 bases map to TRBD1. Losses at the gene ends were 10 bases for V and 4 bases for J; bases not matched to a gene: 9. Germline CDR1 is ENHRY and CDR2 is SYGVKD. The CDR3 has 13 residues. The DNA for the CDR3 is TGTGCCACCCGGACAGGCCCTACCTATGGCTACACCTTC. Its protein product is CATRTGPTYGYTF.

The rearrangement joins TRBV4-1 to TRBJ2-2, with 7 positions matching TRBD2. Per germline, CDR1 MGHRA and CDR2 YSYEKL. Trimming at V came to 3 bases and at J to 12 bases, leaving 13 bases not matched to a gene. The CDR3 length is 15 residues. In nucleotides, the CDR3 is TGCGCCAGCAGCCATCCTGGGGGGGTACCGGGGAAGCTGTTTTTT. Encoded protein: CASSHPGGVPGKLFF.

J is TRBJ1-2 and V is TRBV19; tentatively, D is TRBD1 (6 bases). The germline CDR1 and CDR2 sequences are LNHDA and SQIVND (reference sequence). Trimming stripped 5 bases from V and 8 bases from J, with 12 bases between. CDR3 length equals 12 residues. CDR3 DNA: TGTGCCAGTAGTGAGGGGGTGTCCGGCTACACCTTC. It encodes CASSEGVSGYTF.

The chain employs TRBV25-1 and TRBJ1-3, with a weak D call TRBD1 (6 bases). The CDR3 contains 15 residues. The ends were cut back, 3 bases at V and 1 base at J, with 10 bases in the middle. Germline CDR1 is MGHDK and CDR2 is SYGVNS. The CDR3 nucleotides read TGTGCCAGCAGTGACCCCAGGGGTTCTGGAAACACCATATATTTT. As protein: CASSDPRGSGNTIYF.

The rearrangement joins TRBV11-3 to TRBJ1-5; the match to TRBD1 covers 7 bases. This CDR3 spans 15 amino acids. The J segment lost 6 bases and the V segment lost 2 bases, leaving 7 bases of the junction unmatched. Germline V CDR1 and CDR2: SGHNT, YENEEA. DNA of the CDR3: TGTGCCAGCAGCTTACCGACAGGGCTGGGTCAGCCCCAGCATTTT. Translating gives CASSLPTGLGQPQHF.

The genes are TRBV18 and TRBJ1-1; TRBD1 matches 9 bases. The CDR3 runs 16 residues. Germline CDR1 and CDR2: KGHSH and LQKENI. Germline trimming cut 3 bases from V and 1 base from J; bases unmatched to any gene: 6. The CDR3 sequence is CASSPPGQGWNTEAFF. CDR3 in DNA: TGTGCCAGCTCACCTCCGGGACAGGGATGGAACACTGAAGCTTTCTTT.

This chain connects TRBV7-2 to TRBJ1-2, with D hard to call. The CDR3 consists of 14 residues. With 5 bases removed from V and 0 bases from J, the gap between germline ends came to 10 bases. Germline CDR1 reads SGHTA; CDR2 reads FQGNSA. The CDR3 is CASSRKLANYGYTF. The CDR3 nucleotides are TGTGCCAGCAGCCGCAAGTTAGCTAACTATGGCTACACCTTC. Combining the CDR3 with reference TRBV7-2 and TRBJ1-2 gives the whole variable domain GAGVSQSPSNKVTEKGKDVELRCDPISGHTALYWYRQSLGQGLEFLIYFQGNSAPDKSGLPSDRFSAERTGGSVSTLTIQRTQQEDSAVYLCASSRKLANYGYTFGSGTRLTVV.

The V and J genes are TRBV7-6 and TRBJ2-3, with 8 bases lining up with TRBD2. The CDR3 totals 17 residues. CDR1 is SGHVS and CDR2 is FNYEAQ in the germline V gene. V lost 5 bases to trimming and J lost 6 bases; unmatched junction nucleotides: 16. CDR3 sequence reads: CASSPRSGLEFPDTQYF. In DNA, the CDR3 is TGTGCCAGCAGCCCACGTTCGGGACTAGAATTCCCGGATACGCAGTATTTT.

The table lists this clone with a few counts. The genes are TRBV11-3 and TRBJ2-3; 8 bases line up with TRBD2. The trim removed 5 bases at V and 2 bases at J, leaving 3 bases unmatched. Looked up from germline, CDR1 is SGHNT and CDR2 is YENEEA. The CDR3 has 14 residues. The CDR3 nucleotides are TGTGCCAGCAGCCCGGGGGGGGTCACAGATACGCAGTATTTT. This translates into CASSPGGVTDTQYF.

This clone was recorded once. This chain joins TRBV7-8 and TRBJ1-3; D not certain. V shed 1 base and J shed 0 bases, with 13 bases lying between them. CDR3 length equals 17 residues. Per germline, CDR1 SGHVS and CDR2 FQNEAQ. The CDR3 DNA sequence: TGTGCCAGCAGCTTAGGTTCACAGCTAAGCTCTGGAAACACCATATATTTT. Its protein is CASSLGSQLSSGNTIYF.

The V call is TRBV7-8, the J call TRBJ2-5, with unresolved D. The germline gives CDR1 SGHVS, CDR2 FQNEAQ. There are 15 residues in the CDR3. V gave up 3 bases and J gave up 5 bases, with 16 bases separating them. CDR3 region: CASSLYSLFSETQYF. The CDR3, as DNA: TGTGCCAGCAGCTTGTACAGTCTATTCTCGGAGACCCAGTACTTC.

The gene calls are TRBV19 and TRBJ2-3; no definite D call. The CDR3 has 17 residues. Germline V lookup: CDR1 LNHDA, CDR2 SQIVND (reference sequence). V was pared by 5 bases and J by 2 bases, with 20 bases between. The CDR3 coding sequence is TGTGCCAGTAGTCCACCTTCATACTTACTCCTCACAGATACGCAGTATTTT. Encoded protein: CASSPPSYLLLTDTQYF.

The chain employs TRBV6-5 and TRBJ2-1, with TRBD1 matching 8 bases. V gave up 6 bases and J gave up 8 bases; unmatched junction bases: 12. The CDR3 spans 15 residues. Germline-derived CDR1 and CDR2 are MNHEY and SVGAGI. This CDR3 reads CASSQTTGVGYEQFF. In DNA, the CDR3 is TGTGCCAGCAGCCAGACGACAGGGGTCGGCTATGAGCAGTTCTTC.

The J gene is TRBJ1-4, the V gene TRBV6-5; 8 positions match TRBD1. V shed 6 bases and J 7 bases; nucleotides not matched to a gene: 10. In germline, CDR1 is MNHEY, CDR2 SVGAGI. This CDR3 has 15 residues. The CDR3 protein is CASSLPSGGGEKLFF. In nucleotides, the CDR3 is TGTGCCAGCAGCCTTCCCTCAGGGGGCGGTGAAAAACTGTTTTTT.

This rearrangement joins TRBV4-3 to TRBJ2-1; D remains ambiguous. V was pared by 0 bases and J by 7 bases, with 7 bases between. CDR1 and CDR2 (germline): LGHNA, YSLEER. The CDR3 has 13 residues. The CDR3 nucleotides read TGCGCCAGCAGCCAAGAATTTCGGAATGAGCAGTTCTTC. Translation: CASSQEFRNEQFF.

This chain links TRBV27 with TRBJ2-1, with unresolved D. The CDR3 consists of 15 residues. With 4 bases removed from V and 3 bases from J, the gap between germline ends came to 13 bases. Germline lookup yields CDR1 MNHEY and CDR2 SMNVEV (reference sequence). The CDR3 bases are TGTGCCAGCAGTTCAAAGCCGACTCTCTACAATGAGCAGTTCTTC. Translating gives CASSSKPTLYNEQFF.